The T cell receptor (beta chain) under discussion was sequenced for a study of T cells in Graves' hyperthyroidism and ophthalmopathy. Findings and caveats of the study: In simple terms, a model built on 13 V-J features told ophthalmopathy apart from stable hyperthyroidism.

TCR beta CDR3 regions were amplified from RNA. TCR CDR3 regions were first amplified by RT-PCR with HTBI primers. TCRdb redid the calling of the multiplex PCR reads with MiXCR, one entry per CDR3 protein. The sample shows some 270,000 distinct CDR3 sequences, almost 25% of them seen only once. Germline CDR1 and CDR2: LNHNV and YYDKDF (reference sequence). Trimming cost V 0 bases and J 4 bases; bases outside gene matches: 6. This CDR3 is built from 16 residues. This clonotype was counted ten times or more. Antigen specificity is unknown. The V and J genes are TRBV15 and TRBJ2-7; 10 bases match TRBD1. The receptor was derived from a woman aged 40 to 50 with Graves' ophthalmopathy. The sequenced sample was blood. Here the CDR3 reads CATSREPGDRGYEQYF. The CDR3 nucleotides read TGTGCCACCAGCAGAGAGCCTGGGGACAGGGGATACGAGCAGTACTTC.